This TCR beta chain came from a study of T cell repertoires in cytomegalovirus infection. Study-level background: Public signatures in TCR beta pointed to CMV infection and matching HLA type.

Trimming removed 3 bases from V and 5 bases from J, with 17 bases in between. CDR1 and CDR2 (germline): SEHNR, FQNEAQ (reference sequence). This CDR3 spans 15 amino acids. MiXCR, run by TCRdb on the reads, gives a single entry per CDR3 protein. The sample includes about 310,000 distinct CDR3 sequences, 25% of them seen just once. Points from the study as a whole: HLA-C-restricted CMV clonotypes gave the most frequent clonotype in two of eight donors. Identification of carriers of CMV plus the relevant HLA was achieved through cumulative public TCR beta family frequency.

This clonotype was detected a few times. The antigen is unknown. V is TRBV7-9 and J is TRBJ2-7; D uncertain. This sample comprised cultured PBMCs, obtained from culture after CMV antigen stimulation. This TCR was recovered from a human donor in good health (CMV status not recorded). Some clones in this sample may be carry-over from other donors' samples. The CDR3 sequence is CASSFLGPLSDEQYF. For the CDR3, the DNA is TGTGCCAGCAGCTTTTTAGGACCGCTGAGCGACGAGCAGTACTTC.